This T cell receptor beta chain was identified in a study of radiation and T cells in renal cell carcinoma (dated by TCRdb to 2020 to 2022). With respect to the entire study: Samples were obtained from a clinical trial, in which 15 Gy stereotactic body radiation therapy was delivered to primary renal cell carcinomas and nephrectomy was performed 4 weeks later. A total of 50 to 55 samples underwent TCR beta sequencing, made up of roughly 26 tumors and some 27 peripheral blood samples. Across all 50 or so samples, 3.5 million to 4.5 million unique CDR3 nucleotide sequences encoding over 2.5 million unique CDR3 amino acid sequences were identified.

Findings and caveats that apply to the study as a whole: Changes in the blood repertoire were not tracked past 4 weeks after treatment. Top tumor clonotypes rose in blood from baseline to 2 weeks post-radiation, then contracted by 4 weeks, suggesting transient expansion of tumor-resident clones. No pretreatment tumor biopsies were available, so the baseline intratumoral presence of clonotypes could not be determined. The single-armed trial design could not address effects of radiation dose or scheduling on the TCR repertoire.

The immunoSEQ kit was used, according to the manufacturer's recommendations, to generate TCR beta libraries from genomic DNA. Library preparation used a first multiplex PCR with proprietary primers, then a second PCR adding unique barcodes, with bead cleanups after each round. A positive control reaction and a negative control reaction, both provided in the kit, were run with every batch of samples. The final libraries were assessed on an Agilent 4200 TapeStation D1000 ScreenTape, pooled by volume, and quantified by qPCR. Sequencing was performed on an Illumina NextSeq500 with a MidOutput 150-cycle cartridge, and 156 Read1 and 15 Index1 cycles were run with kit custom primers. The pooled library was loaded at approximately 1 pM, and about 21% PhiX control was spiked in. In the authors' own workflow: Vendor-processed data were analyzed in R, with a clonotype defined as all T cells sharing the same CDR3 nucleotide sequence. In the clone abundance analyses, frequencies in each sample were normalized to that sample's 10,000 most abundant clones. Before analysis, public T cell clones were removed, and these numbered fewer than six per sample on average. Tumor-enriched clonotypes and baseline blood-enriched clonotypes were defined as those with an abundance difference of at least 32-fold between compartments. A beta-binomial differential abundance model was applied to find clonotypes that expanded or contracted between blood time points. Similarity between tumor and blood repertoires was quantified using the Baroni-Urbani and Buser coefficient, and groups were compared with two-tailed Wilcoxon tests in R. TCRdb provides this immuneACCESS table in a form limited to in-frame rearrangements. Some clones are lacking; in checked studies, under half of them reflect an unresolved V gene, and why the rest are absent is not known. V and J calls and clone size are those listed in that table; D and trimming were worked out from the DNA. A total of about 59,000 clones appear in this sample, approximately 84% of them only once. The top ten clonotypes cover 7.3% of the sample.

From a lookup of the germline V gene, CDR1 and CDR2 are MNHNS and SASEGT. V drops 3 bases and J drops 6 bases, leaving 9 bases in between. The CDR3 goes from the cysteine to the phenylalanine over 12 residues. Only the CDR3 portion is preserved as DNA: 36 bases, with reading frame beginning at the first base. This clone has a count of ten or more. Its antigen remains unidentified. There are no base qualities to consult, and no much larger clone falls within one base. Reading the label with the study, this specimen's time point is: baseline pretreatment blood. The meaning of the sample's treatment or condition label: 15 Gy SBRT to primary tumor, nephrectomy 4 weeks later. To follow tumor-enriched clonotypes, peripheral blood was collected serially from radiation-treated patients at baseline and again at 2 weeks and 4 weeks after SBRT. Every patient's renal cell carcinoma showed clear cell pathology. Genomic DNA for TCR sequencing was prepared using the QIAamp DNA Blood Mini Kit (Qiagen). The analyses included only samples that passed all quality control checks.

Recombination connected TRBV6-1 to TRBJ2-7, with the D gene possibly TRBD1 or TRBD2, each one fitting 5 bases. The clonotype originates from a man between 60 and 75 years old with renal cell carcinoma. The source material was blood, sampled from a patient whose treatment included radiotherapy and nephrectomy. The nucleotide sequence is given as TGTGCCAGCAGTGAGAGAGGGGCCGAGCAGTACTTC. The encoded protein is CASSERGAEQYF.